This T cell receptor (beta chain) was found in a study of T cell responses to AZD1222 COVID-19 vaccine. Profiled with immunoSEQ multiplex PCR; TCRdb holds only in-frame clones, not every one. Among 73,000 or so clones listed, less than 85% were seen once. V was shortened by 6 bases and J by 4 bases, with 14 bases between the two germline ends. Germline CDR1 reads LNHDA; CDR2 reads SQIVND (reference sequence). The length of the CDR3 is 14 residues. Study-wide results and limits: Donors were largely white British and mainly female; clonal diversity was possibly underestimated.

In regard to this clone: Antigen: not known.

The chain links TRBV19 to TRBJ2-3; tentative D call: TRBD2 (6 bases). The sequencing used peripheral blood, collected 28 days after the second AZD1222 dose. The receptor was derived from an adult who received the AZD1222 COVID-19 vaccine. This chain's CDR3 is CASRKRAGSDTQYF. Here the CDR3 DNA reads TGTGCCAGTAGGAAGCGGGCGGGATCAGATACGCAGTATTTT.